This T cell receptor beta chain was recovered during a study of blood T cell repertoires in COVID-19 (dated by TCRdb to 2018 to 2020). About the study as a whole: Samples from collaborators originated in the United States, Italy and Spain and spanned both the acute and convalescent phases of COVID-19. Where HLA class I and class II types were available, the types were taken from metadata supplied by the sample provider, not from assay-based typing. The repertoires were released in a freely available public database meant as a resource for research on the immune response to SARS-CoV-2. Deeply sampled blood TCRbeta repertoires from subjects exposed to, actively infected with, or recovered from COVID-19 were included in the dataset. The sample metadata nearly always contained a de-identified subject ID, COVID-19 status, age in years and sex. The prospective study material was composed of cDNA or gDNA derived from T cells, B-cell-depleted T cells, or PBMCs. The samples were drawn from two sources: the first 160 participants of the ongoing ImmuneRACE study, and 950 to 1,500 subjects contributed by 6 global collaborators.

Results the study describes overall, beyond this receptor: The amount of clinical and demographic metadata varied by source and participant and was provided uncurated.

TCRbeta CDR3 regions were amplified from genomic DNA by means of the immunoSEQ Assay, a bias-controlled multiplex PCR. The study's processing was this. Within the assay, amplification of reference gene primers was used to estimate how many nucleated cells each sample contained. To quantify the absolute abundance of each unique TCRbeta CDR3 rearrangement, sequence reads were collapsed and filtered. For each sample, productive Simpson clonality was calculated as the square root of Simpson's diversity index over productive rearrangements. TCRdb re-hosts the immuneACCESS table, in-frame sequences only. Its copies lack some clones; in the studies checked, an unresolved V gene accounts for under half of them, and the cause for the rest is not known. Clone size and the V and J calls come from that table; the DNA yielded D and trimming. The table for this sample lists about 250,000 clones; around 89% of them were counted only once. Around 6.5% of the sample belongs to the ten largest clones.

From the germline V gene (reference sequence), CDR1 is SGHKS and CDR2 is YYEKEE. CDR3 length: 17 amino acids, cysteine to phenylalanine. Only CDR3 DNA remains: 51 bases, in frame from the first base. Between the V and J ends, shortened by 0 bases and 4 bases respectively, the junction contains 14 bases. Notes on this clone: The antigen this receptor binds is unknown. The input lacks base qualities; no much larger clone sits a single base away.

In Seattle, one collaborating source enrolled patients while the infection was active and tracked those patients longitudinally over the course of disease. Each collaborating institution followed its own protocols to collect whole blood in K2EDTA tubes. Collaborator samples were shipped for TCRbeta analysis as frozen whole blood, isolated PBMCs, or DNA extracted from either sample type. The rearranged segments are TRBV5-5 and TRBJ2-6; the best D guess is TRBD1, with 5 bases matching. The sample comprised peripheral blood. The receptor was derived from a woman in her twenties or thirties with COVID-19, enrolled during active disease. The CDR3 protein sequence reads: CASSLGQWLGGANVLTF. The DNA is TGTGCCAGCAGCTTGGGACAGTGGCTCGGAGGGGCCAACGTCCTGACTTTC.